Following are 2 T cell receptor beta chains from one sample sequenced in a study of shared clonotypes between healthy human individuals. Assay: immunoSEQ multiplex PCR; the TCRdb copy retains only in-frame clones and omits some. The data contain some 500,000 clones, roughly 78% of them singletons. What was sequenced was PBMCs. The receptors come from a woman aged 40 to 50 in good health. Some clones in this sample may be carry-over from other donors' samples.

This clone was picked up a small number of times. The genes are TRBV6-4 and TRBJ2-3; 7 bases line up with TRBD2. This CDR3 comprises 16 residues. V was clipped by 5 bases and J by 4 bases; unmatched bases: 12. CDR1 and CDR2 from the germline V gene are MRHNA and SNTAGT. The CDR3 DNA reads TGTGCCAGCAGTCCCCACGGGGGAGCGGGATCAGATACGCAGTATTTT. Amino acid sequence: CASSPHGGAGSDTQYF.

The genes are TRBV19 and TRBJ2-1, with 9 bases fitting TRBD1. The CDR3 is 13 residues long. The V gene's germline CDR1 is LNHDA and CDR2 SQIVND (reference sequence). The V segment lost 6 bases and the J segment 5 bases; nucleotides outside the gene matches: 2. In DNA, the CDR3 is TGTGCCAGTAGCGGGACAGGGAACAATGAGCAGTTCTTC. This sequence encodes CASSGTGNNEQFF. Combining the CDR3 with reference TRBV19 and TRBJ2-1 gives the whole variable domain DGGITQSPKYLFRKEGQNVTLSCEQNLNHDAMYWYRQDPGQGLRLIYYSQIVNDFQKGDIAEGYSVSREKKESFPLTVTSAQKNPTAFYLCASSGTGNNEQFFGPGTRLTVL.